These 31 T cell receptor beta chains originate from one sample sequenced in a study of spatial heterogeneity in lung cancer. TCRdb reprocessed the 5' RACE reads with MiXCR, giving one entry per CDR3 protein. The profile shows approximately 44,000 distinct CDR3 sequences, roughly 10% of them singletons. Documented time point: sample taken at primary tumor resection. Without sorting, whole RNA was sequenced from tumor, nontumor lung or frozen PBMC. Sequences were derived from PBMCs, sampled at surgery. These receptors were collected from a female donor with early-stage non-small cell lung cancer.

Within the sample, this clonotype is medium-sized. The chain couples TRBV5-1 to TRBJ2-1; D perhaps matches TRBD2 (5 bases). This CDR3 is 16 amino acids long. Germline V gene sequence: CDR1 SGHRS, CDR2 YFSETQ. The V end was cut by 4 bases, the J end by 0 bases, with 14 bases between. CDR3: CASSLTGTPSYNEQFF. The CDR3 bases are TGCGCCAGCAGCCTGACGGGAACCCCCTCCTACAATGAGCAGTTCTTC.

V and J are TRBV28 and TRBJ1-6; no definite D call. CDR3 length: 12 amino acids. Deletions cut 4 bases from V and 9 bases from J, with 7 bases between. Germline V lookup: CDR1 MDHEN, CDR2 SYDVKM. The chain's CDR3 is CASSSRTSPLHF. CDR3 bases: TGTGCCAGCAGTTCCCGAACTTCACCCCTCCACTTT.

A few counts support this clonotype. This chain links TRBV5-4 with TRBJ2-5; 8 nucleotides line up with TRBD2. The V and J ends lost 7 bases and 7 bases, in that order; junction bases with no gene match: 12. Germline CDR1 SGHNT, CDR2 YYREEE (reference sequence). This CDR3 is built from 14 residues. CDR3 bases: TGTGCCAGCGGTATAGCGGGGCCACCGGGGACCCAGTACTTC. Its protein product is CASGIAGPPGTQYF.

V and J are TRBV7-2 and TRBJ1-1; 7 bases match TRBD1. The germline CDR1 and CDR2 sequences are SGHTA and FQGNSA. V lost 4 bases, J lost 2 bases, and 4 bases stayed unmatched. This CDR3 region has 14 residues. CDR3 DNA sequence: TGTGCCAGCAGCTACCGGGACAGTAACACTGAAGCTTTCTTT. Protein product: CASSYRDSNTEAFF.

V and J are TRBV28 and TRBJ2-5, with D unresolved. This CDR3 spans 15 amino acids. Germline V lookup: CDR1 MDHEN, CDR2 SYDVKM. Trimming removed 2 bases from V and 1 base from J, with 11 bases in between. The CDR3 region is CASSLNVRLQETQYF. The CDR3 DNA sequence: TGTGCCAGCAGTTTAAACGTCCGGCTCCAAGAGACCCAGTACTTC. The variable domain in full, completed from reference TRBV28 and TRBJ2-5, reads DVKVTQSSRYLVKRTGEKVFLECVQDMDHENMFWYRQDPGLGLRLIYFSYDVKMKEKGDIPEGYSVSREKKERFSLILESASTNQTSMYLCASSLNVRLQETQYFGPGTRLLVL.

This clonotype was detected many times. The chain has TRBV12-5 and TRBJ2-1; D gene uncertain. Between the trimmed V and J ends, which lost 3 bases and 5 bases, there was a span of 5 bases. The CDR3 contains 12 residues. CDR1 and CDR2 (germline): LGHNT, FRNRAP. The CDR3 protein is CASGFGHNEQFF. The CDR3 region has the DNA TGTGCTAGTGGTTTTGGGCACAATGAGCAGTTCTTC. Supplemented by reference TRBV12-5 and TRBJ2-1, the full variable domain reads DARVTQTPRHKVTEMGQEVTMRCQPILGHNTVFWYRQTMMQGLELLAYFRNRAPLDDSGMPKDRFSAEMPDATLATLKIQPSEPRDSAVYFCASGFGHNEQFFGPGTRLTVL.

This clonotype was counted many times. The rearrangement uses TRBV19 and TRBJ1-2; the D is unclear. The germline V gene has CDR1 LNHDA and CDR2 SQIVND (reference sequence). The CDR3 runs 12 residues. Trimming shortened V by 3 bases and J by 6 bases, and 8 bases separated the two germline ends. The CDR3 sequence is CASSIGADGYTF. The CDR3 bases are TGTGCCAGTAGTATCGGCGCCGATGGCTACACCTTC.

J is TRBJ2-5 and V is TRBV20-1; 11 bases line up with TRBD1. Germline trimming cut 5 bases from V and 4 bases from J; bases unmatched to any gene: 3. This CDR3 has 13 residues. Germline values: CDR1 DFQATT, CDR2 SNEGSKA (reference sequence). The CDR3 coding sequence is TGCAGTGCTTCGGACAGGGGGCGAGAGACCCAGTACTTC. It yields the protein CSASDRGRETQYF.

Here the CDR3 reads CASSFTPVGNSNQPQHF. The CDR3 bases are TGTGCCAGCAGTTTCACCCCAGTAGGGAATAGCAATCAGCCCCAGCATTTT. The rearrangement uses TRBV6-5 and TRBJ1-5, with D uncertain. CDR1 MNHEY and CDR2 SVGAGI come from the germline V gene. Trimming stripped 4 bases from V and 0 bases from J, with 16 bases between. The CDR3 extends over 17 amino acids.

The chain employs TRBV5-4 and TRBJ2-3; 11 bases align to TRBD1. CDR1 is SGHNT, CDR2 YYREEE, per germline (reference sequence). The junction had 10 bases not matched to a gene; V was cut back by 4 bases and J by 9 bases. The length of the CDR3 is 15 residues. CDR3 residues: CASSDGTGGLGTQYF. As DNA, the CDR3 is TGTGCCAGCAGCGACGGGACAGGGGGATTGGGCACGCAGTATTTT.

The table lists this clonotype with many counts. This rearrangement joins TRBV28 to TRBJ2-7; 9 bases fit TRBD1. This CDR3 is built from 16 residues. V lost 6 bases and J lost 7; bases outside the gene matches: 16. Germline CDR1 reads MDHEN; CDR2 reads SYDVKM. The CDR3 bases are TGTGCCAGCAGCGAGACTCAAGGACAGGGGCGTAGGGAGCAGTACTTC. Protein product: CASSETQGQGRREQYF.

This clonotype was recorded many times. The chain is built from TRBV7-2 and TRBJ2-3, with TRBD2 identical over 12 bases. Germline V gene sequence: CDR1 SGHTA, CDR2 FQGNSA. This CDR3 comprises 19 residues. V lost 1 base to trimming and J lost 3 bases; unmatched junction nucleotides: 11. The CDR3 bases are TGTGCCAGCAGCTTAGATTGGCTAGCGGGGGGGCCTCGTACAGATACGCAGTATTTT. Amino acid sequence: CASSLDWLAGGPRTDTQYF.

This clonotype appeared many times. The V call is TRBV20-1, the J call TRBJ2-3, with D maybe TRBD1 (5 bases). V was shortened by 3 bases and J by 0 bases, with 19 bases between the two germline ends. The CDR3 loop spans 17 amino acids. Germline loops: CDR1 DFQATT, CDR2 SNEGSKA (reference sequence). The CDR3 DNA sequence: TGCAGTGCTAGTCCGTTCAGGGTCACCTCTAGCACAGATACGCAGTATTTT. This translates into CSASPFRVTSSTDTQYF.

The chain uses TRBV6-5 and TRBJ1-6; the match to TRBD1 covers 9 bases. Germline loops: CDR1 MNHEY, CDR2 SVGAGI. This CDR3 is 14 amino acids long. Unmatched junction bases numbered 7, after V lost 6 bases and J lost 10 bases. The CDR3 DNA is TGTGCCAGCAGGTACAGGGGGCAAAAGTCACCCCTCCACTTT. It is translated as CASRYRGQKSPLHF.

The chain has TRBV15 and TRBJ2-2; perhaps TRBD2 as D (6 bases). The CDR3 is made up of 16 amino acids. Germline-derived CDR1 and CDR2 are LNHNV and YYDKDF (reference sequence). Trimming removed 0 bases from V and 7 bases from J, with 15 bases in between. CDR3 sequence reads: CATSRDRGFYIGELFF. The DNA for the CDR3 is TGTGCCACCAGCAGAGATCGGGGGTTCTATATCGGGGAGCTGTTTTTT.

This clonotype was detected ten times or more. V gene TRBV20-1 combines with J gene TRBJ2-1; TRBD2 agrees at 16 bases. In germline, CDR1 is DFQATT, CDR2 SNEGSKA (reference sequence). The CDR3 has 16 residues. Trimming at V came to 3 bases and at J to 7 bases, leaving 6 bases not matched to a gene. The CDR3 sequence: CSASKGLAGGRNEQFF. The CDR3 DNA sequence: TGCAGTGCTAGTAAGGGACTAGCGGGGGGGCGGAATGAGCAGTTCTTC.

DNA for the CDR3: TGTGCCAGCAGCCAAGAATTCCGGAATTCACCCCTCCACTTT. It codes for CASSQEFRNSPLHF. The chain employs TRBV14 and TRBJ1-6; D remains unclear. V lost 0 bases to trimming and J lost 7 bases, with 7 bases between them. The CDR3 contains 14 residues. The germline V gene has CDR1 SGHDN and CDR2 FVKESK.

This clonotype occurred a few times. The chain employs TRBV12-3 or TRBV12-4 and TRBJ1-1; 7 bases agree with TRBD1. The CDR3 sequence is 16 residues long. V shed 5 bases and J 3 bases; nucleotides not matched to a gene: 12. The CDR3 loop is CASSPRVTGLDTEAFF. In DNA form, the CDR3 reads TGTGCCAGCAGTCCTCGGGTGACAGGGCTTGACACTGAAGCTTTCTTT.

The chain uses TRBV12-3 or TRBV12-4 and TRBJ1-6; 7 bases map to TRBD1. This CDR3 has 15 amino acids. The V and J ends lost 6 bases and 3 bases, in that order; junction bases with no gene match: 5. The CDR3 DNA reads TGTGCCAGCAGCCTACAGGGGAACTATAATTCACCCCTCCACTTT. This translates into CASSLQGNYNSPLHF.

This clonotype was counted only a few times. The genes are TRBV6-1 and TRBJ2-3, with D perhaps TRBD2 (6 bases). Trimming shortened V by 3 bases and J by 4 bases, and 14 bases separated the two germline ends. The germline V gene has CDR1 MNHNS and CDR2 SASEGT. The CDR3 runs to 15 residues. DNA of the CDR3: TGTGCCAGCAGTGATTTGAGCGGAGGGGCAGATACGCAGTATTTT. Protein product: CASSDLSGGADTQYF.

The gene calls are TRBV4-1 and TRBJ2-1, with a weak D call TRBD2 (6 bases). From germline, CDR1 is MGHRA and CDR2 YSYEKL. Between the trimmed V and J ends, which lost 0 bases and 8 bases, there was a span of 17 bases. The CDR3 consists of 16 residues. DNA of the CDR3: TGCGCCAGCAGCCAAGAAACGGGGGTTAGCAATGATGAGCAGTTCTTC. This gives the protein CASSQETGVSNDEQFF.

This clonotype appeared a few times. The chain is built from TRBV14 and TRBJ1-1; the D is unclear. This CDR3 contains 16 residues. The germline V gene has CDR1 SGHDN and CDR2 FVKESK. Between the trimmed V and J ends, which lost 1 base and 2 bases, there was a span of 14 bases. The CDR3 region has the DNA TGTGCCAGCAGCCAAGCCGTCGCGGGCTACAACACTGAAGCTTTCTTT. Protein: CASSQAVAGYNTEAFF.

This chain links TRBV7-8 with TRBJ2-7; D unclear. The CDR3 is made up of 11 amino acids. The ends were cut back, 5 bases at V and 3 bases at J, with 5 bases in the middle. From germline, CDR1 is SGHVS and CDR2 FQNEAQ. The DNA of the CDR3 is TGTGCCAGCAGCCCAGGCTACGAGCAGTACTTC. This gives the protein CASSPGYEQYF. The entire variable domain, with the rest obtained from reference TRBV7-8 and TRBJ2-7, is as follows: GAGVSQSPRYKVAKRGQDVALRCDPISGHVSLFWYQQALGQGPEFLTYFQNEAQLDKSGLPSDRFFAERPEGSVSTLKIQRTQQEDSAVYLCASSPGYEQYFGPGTRLTVT.

This clonotype showed up just a few times. The J gene is TRBJ2-1, the V gene TRBV19; D unclear. V lost 5 bases to trimming and J lost 4 bases, with 12 bases between them. The CDR3 runs to 14 residues. CDR1 and CDR2 (germline): LNHDA, SQIVND (reference sequence). The CDR3 reads CASSPFSSYNEQFF. In nucleotides, the CDR3 is TGTGCCAGTAGTCCGTTTTCCTCGTACAATGAGCAGTTCTTC.

V is TRBV6-5 and J is TRBJ2-3; D remains unclear. V lost 6 bases and J lost 1, with 8 bases in between. CDR1 is MNHEY, CDR2 SVGAGI, per germline. This CDR3 spans 13 amino acids. The CDR3 DNA follows: TGTGCCAGCAGAAAGAGCGGCACAGATACGCAGTATTTT. It encodes CASRKSGTDTQYF.

The J gene is TRBJ2-5, the V gene TRBV5-4; 7 bases fit TRBD2. The CDR3 is 14 amino acids. Germline V gives CDR1 SGHNT, CDR2 YYREEE (reference sequence). After removal of 3 bases from V and 5 bases from J, the junction contained 7 bases not matched to a gene. Here the CDR3 DNA reads TGTGCCAGCAGCTCCCGGACTAGTACCGAGACCCAGTACTTC. This translates into CASSSRTSTETQYF. Using reference TRBV5-4 and TRBJ2-5 for the parts outside the CDR3, the full variable domain is ETGVTQSPTHLIKTRGQQVTLRCSSQSGHNTVSWYQQALGQGPQFIFQYYREEENGRGNFPPRFSGLQFPNYSSELNVNALELDDSALYLCASSSRTSTETQYFGPGTRLLVL.

The chain links TRBV6-5 to TRBJ2-7, with 11 nucleotides matching TRBD1. The J segment lost 5 bases and the V segment lost 5 bases, leaving 5 bases of the junction unmatched. This CDR3 contains 14 residues. Germline CDR1 reads MNHEY; CDR2 reads SVGAGI. CDR3 in amino acids: CASSRTGGMDEQYF. CDR3 nucleotides: TGTGCCAGCAGTAGGACAGGGGGCATGGACGAGCAGTACTTC.

V is TRBV7-2 and J is TRBJ1-4; D is ambiguous. Germline V CDR1 and CDR2: SGHTA, FQGNSA. V was shortened by 7 bases and J by 0 bases, with 9 bases between the two germline ends. The CDR3 runs to 14 residues. The CDR3 reads CASTTQSTNEKLFF. CDR3 sequence (DNA): TGTGCCAGCACCACACAGTCAACTAATGAAAAACTGTTTTTT.

This chain joins TRBV6-5 and TRBJ1-4; 11 bases agree with TRBD1. Germline V CDR1 and CDR2: MNHEY, SVGAGI. This CDR3 has 13 amino acids. V gave up 6 bases and J gave up 14 bases; unmatched junction bases: 8. Here the CDR3 reads CASRTDRGRILFF. In DNA form, the CDR3 reads TGTGCCAGCAGGACGGACAGGGGGCGGATTCTGTTTTTT.

This sequence joins TRBV3-1 and TRBJ2-1; D tentatively fits TRBD1 or TRBD2 (5 bases each). With 8 bases removed from V and 0 bases from J, the gap between germline ends came to 20 bases. CDR1 and CDR2 (germline): LGHDT, YNNKEL (reference sequence). The CDR3 loop spans 17 amino acids. The CDR3 is CASEPGPTRVSYNEQFF. The CDR3 DNA reads as TGTGCCAGCGAACCGGGGCCAACGAGGGTCTCCTACAATGAGCAGTTCTTC.

This clonotype appeared a few times. The rearrangement uses TRBV6-5 and TRBJ1-6, with D tentatively TRBD1 (5 bases). The CDR3 is made up of 13 amino acids. Deletions cut 5 bases from V and 9 bases from J, with 11 bases between. Germline CDR1 reads MNHEY; CDR2 reads SVGAGI. CDR3 protein: CASSAGYGSPLHF. The CDR3 region has the DNA TGTGCCAGCAGTGCAGGGTACGGTTCACCCCTCCACTTT.